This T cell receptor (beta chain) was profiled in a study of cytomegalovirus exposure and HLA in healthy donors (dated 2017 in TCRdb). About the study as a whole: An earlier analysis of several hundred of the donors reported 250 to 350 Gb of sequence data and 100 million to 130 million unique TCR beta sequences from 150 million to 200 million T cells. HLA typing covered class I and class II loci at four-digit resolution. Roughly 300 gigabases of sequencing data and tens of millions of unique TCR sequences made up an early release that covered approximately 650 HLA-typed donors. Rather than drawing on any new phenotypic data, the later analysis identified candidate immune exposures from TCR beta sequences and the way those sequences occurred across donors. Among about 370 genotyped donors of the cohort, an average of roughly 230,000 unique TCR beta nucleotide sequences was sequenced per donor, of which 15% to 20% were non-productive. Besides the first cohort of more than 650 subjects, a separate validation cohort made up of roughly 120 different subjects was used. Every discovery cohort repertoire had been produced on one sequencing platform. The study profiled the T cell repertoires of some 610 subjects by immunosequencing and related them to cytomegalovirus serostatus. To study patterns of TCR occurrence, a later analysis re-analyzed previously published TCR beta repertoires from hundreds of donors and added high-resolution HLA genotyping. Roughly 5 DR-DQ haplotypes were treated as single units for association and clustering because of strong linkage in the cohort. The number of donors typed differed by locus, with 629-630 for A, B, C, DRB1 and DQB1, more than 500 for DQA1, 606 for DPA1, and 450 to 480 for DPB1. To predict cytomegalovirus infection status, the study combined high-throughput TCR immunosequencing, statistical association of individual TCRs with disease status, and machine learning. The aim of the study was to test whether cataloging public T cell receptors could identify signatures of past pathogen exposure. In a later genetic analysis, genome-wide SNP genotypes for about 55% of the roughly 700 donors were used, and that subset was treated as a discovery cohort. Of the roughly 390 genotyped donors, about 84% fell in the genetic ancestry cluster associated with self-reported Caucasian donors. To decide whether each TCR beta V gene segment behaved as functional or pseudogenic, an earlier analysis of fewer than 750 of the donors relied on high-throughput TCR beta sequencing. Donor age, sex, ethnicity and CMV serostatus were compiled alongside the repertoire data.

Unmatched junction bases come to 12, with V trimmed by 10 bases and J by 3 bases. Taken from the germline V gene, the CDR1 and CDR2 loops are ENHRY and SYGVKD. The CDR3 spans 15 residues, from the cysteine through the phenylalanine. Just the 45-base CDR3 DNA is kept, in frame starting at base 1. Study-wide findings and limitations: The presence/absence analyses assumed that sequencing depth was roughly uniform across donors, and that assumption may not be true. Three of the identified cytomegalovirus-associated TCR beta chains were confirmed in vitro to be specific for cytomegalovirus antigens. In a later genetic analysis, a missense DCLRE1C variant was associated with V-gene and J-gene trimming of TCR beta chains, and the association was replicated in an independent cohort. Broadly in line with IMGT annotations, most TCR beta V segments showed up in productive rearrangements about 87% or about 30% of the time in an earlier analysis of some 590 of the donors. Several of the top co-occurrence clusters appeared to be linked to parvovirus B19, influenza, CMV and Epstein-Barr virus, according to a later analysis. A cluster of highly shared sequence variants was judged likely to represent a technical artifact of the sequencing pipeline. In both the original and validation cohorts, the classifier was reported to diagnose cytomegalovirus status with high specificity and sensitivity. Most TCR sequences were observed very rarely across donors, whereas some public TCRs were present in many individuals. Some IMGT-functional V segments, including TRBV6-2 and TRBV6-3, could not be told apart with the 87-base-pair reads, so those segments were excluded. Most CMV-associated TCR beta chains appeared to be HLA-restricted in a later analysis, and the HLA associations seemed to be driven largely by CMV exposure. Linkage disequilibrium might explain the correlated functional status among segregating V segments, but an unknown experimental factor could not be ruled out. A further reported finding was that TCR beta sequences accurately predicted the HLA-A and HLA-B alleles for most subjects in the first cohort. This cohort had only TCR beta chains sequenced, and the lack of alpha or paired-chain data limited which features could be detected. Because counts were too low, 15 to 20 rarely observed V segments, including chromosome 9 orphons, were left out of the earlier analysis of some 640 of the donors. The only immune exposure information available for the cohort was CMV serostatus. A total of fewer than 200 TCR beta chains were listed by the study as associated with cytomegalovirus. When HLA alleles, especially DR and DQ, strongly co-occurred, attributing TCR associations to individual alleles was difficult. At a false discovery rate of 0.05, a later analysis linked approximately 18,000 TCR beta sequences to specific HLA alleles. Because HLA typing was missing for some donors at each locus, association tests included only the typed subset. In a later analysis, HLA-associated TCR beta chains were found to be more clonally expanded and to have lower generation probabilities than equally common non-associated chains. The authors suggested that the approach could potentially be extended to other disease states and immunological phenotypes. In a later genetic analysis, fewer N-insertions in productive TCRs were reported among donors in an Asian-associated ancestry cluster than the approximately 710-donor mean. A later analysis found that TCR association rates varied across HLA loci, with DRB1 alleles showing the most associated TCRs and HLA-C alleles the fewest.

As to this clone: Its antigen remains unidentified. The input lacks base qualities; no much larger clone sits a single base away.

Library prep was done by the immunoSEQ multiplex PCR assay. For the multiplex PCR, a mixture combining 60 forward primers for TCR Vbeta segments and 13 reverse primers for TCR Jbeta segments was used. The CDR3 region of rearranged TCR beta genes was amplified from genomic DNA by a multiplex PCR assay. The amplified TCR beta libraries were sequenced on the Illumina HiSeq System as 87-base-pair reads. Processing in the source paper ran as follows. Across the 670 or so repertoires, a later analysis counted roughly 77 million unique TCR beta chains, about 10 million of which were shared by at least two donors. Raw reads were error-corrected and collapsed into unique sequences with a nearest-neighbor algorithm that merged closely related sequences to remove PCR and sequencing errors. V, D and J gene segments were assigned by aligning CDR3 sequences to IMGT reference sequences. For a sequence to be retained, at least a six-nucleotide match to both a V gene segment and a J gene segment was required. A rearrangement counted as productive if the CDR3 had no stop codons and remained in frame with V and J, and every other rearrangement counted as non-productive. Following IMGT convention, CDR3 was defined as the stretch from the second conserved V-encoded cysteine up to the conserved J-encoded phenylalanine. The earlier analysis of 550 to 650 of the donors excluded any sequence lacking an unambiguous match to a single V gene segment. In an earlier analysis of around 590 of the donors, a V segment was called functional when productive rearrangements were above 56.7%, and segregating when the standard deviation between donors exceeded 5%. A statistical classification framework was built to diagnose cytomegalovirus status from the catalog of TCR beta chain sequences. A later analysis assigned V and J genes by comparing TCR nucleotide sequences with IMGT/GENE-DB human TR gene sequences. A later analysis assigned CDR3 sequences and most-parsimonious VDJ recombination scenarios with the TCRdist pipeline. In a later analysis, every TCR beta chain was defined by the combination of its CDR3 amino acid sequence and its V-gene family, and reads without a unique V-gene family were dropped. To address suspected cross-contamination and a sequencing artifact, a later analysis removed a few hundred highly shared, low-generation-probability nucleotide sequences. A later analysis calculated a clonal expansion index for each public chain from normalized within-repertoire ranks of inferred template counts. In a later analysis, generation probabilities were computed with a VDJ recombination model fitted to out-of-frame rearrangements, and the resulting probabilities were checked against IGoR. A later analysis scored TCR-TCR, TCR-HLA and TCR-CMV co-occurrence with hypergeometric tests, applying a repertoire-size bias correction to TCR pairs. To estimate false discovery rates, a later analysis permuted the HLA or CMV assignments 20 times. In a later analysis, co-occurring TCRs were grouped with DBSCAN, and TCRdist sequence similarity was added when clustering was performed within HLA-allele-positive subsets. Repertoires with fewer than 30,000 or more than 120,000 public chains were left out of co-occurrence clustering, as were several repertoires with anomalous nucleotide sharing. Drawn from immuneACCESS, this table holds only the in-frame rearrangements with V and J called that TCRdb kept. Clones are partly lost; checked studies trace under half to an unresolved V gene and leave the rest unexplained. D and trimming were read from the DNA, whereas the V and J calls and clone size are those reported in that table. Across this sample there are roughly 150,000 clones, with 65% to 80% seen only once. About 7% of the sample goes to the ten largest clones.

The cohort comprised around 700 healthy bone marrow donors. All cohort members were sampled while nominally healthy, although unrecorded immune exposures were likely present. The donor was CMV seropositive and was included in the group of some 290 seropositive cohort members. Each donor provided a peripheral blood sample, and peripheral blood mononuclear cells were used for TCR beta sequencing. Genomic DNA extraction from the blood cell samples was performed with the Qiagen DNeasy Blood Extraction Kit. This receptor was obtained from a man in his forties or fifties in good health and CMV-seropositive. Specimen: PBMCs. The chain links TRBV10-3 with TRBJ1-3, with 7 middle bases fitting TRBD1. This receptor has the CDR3 CATSSLGQIGNTIYF. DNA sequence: TGTGCCACTTCTTCTTTGGGACAGATTGGAAACACCATATATTTT.